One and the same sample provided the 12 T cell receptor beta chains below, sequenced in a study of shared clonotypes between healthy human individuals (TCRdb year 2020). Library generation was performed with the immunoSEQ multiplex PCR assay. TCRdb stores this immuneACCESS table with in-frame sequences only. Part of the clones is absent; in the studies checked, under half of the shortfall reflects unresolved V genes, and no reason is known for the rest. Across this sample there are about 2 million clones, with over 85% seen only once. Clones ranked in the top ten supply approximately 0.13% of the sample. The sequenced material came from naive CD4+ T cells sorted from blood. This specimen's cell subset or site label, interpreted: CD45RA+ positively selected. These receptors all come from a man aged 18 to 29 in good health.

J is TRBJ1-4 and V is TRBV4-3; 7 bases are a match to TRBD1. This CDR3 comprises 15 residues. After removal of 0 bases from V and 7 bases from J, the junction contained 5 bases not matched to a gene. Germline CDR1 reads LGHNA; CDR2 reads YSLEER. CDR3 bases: TGCGCCAGCAGCCAAGATGACAGGGTTGGTGAAAAACTGTTTTTT. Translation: CASSQDDRVGEKLFF.

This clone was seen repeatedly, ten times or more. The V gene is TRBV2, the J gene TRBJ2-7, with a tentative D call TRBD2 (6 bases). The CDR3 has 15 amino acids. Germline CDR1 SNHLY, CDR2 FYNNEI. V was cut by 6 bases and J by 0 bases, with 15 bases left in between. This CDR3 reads CASRIDSGASYEQYF. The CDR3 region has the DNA TGTGCCAGCAGGATCGATAGCGGCGCCTCCTACGAGCAGTACTTC.

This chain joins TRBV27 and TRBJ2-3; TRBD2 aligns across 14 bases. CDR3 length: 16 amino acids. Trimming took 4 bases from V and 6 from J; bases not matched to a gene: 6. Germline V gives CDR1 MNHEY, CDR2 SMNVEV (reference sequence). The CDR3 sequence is CASSSRLAGGPDTQYF. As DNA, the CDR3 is TGTGCCAGCAGTTCTAGACTAGCGGGAGGGCCGGATACGCAGTATTTT.

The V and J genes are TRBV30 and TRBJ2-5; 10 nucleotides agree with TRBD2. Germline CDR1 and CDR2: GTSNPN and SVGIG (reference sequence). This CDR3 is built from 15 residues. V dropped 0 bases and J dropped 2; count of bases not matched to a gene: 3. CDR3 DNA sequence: TGTGCCTGGAGTGTAATTAGCGGGGGGCAAGAGACCCAGTACTTC. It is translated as CAWSVISGGQETQYF. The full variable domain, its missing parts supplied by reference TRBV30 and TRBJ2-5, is SQTIHQWPATLVQPVGSPLSLECTVEGTSNPNLYWYRQAAGRGLQLLFYSVGIGQISSEVPQNLSASRPQDRQFILSSKKLLLSDSGFYLCAWSVISGGQETQYFGPGTRLLVL.

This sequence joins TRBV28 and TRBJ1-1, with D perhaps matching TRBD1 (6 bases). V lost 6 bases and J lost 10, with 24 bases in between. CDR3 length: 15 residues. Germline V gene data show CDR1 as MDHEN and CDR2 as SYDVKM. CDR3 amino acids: CASSHPSTGKPGAFF. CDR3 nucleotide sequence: TGTGCCAGCAGCCACCCATCAACAGGGAAACCTGGAGCTTTCTTT.

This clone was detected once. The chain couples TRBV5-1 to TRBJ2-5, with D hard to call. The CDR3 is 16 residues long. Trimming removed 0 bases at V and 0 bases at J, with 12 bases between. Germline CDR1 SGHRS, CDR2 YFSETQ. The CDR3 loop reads CASSLVLGTNQETQYF. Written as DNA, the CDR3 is TGCGCCAGCAGCTTGGTCCTGGGAACTAACCAAGAGACCCAGTACTTC. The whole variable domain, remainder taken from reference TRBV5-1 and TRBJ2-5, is KAGVTQTPRYLIKTRGQQVTLSCSPISGHRSVSWYQQTPGQGLQFLFEYFSETQRNKGNFPGRFSGRQFSNSRSEMNVSTLELGDSALYLCASSLVLGTNQETQYFGPGTRLLVL.

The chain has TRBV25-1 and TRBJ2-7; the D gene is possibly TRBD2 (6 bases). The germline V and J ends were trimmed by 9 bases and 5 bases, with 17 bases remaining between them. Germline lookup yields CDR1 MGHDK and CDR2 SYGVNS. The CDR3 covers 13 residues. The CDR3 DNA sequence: TGTGCCAGTTCTGAGGGGAGGATGAACGAGCAGTACTTC. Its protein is CASSEGRMNEQYF.

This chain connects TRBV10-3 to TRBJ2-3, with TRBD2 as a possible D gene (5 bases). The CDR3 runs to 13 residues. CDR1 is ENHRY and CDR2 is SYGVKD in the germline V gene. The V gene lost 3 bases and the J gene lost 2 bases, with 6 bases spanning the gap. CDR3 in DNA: TGTGCCATCAGTGACGGGGACACAGATACGCAGTATTTT. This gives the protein CAISDGDTDTQYF.

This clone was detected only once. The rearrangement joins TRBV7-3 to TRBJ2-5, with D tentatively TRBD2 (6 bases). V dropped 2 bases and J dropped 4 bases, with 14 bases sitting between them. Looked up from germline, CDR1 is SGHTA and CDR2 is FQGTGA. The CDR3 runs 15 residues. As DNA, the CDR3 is TGTGCCAGCAGCTTAGATTCGGGGGAAATAGAGACCCAGTACTTC. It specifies CASSLDSGEIETQYF. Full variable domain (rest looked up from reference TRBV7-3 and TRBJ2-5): GAGVSQTPSNKVTEKGKYVELRCDPISGHTALYWYRQSLGQGPEFLIYFQGTGAADDSGLPNDRFFAVRPEGSVSTLKIQRTERGDSAVYLCASSLDSGEIETQYFGPGTRLLVL.

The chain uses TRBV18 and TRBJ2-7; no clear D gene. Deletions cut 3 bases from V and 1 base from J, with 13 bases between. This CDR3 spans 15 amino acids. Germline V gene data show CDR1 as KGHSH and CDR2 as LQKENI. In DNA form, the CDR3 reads TGTGCCAGCTCACCGGTGGCAGACCCTTCCTACGAGCAGTACTTC. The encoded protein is CASSPVADPSYEQYF.

CDR3 sequence reads: CASSSTSAGTDTQYF. In nucleotides, the CDR3 is TGTGCCAGCAGCTCCACTAGTGCAGGGACAGATACGCAGTATTTT. The chain uses TRBV5-6 and TRBJ2-3; D may correspond to TRBD1 or TRBD2 (5 bases each). Trimming shortened V by 3 bases and J by 3 bases, and 14 bases separated the two germline ends. CDR3 length equals 15 residues. Germline CDR1 reads SGHDT; CDR2 reads YYEEEE. Full variable domain (missing parts from reference TRBV5-6 and TRBJ2-3): DAGVTQSPTHLIKTRGQQVTLRCSPKSGHDTVSWYQQALGQGPQFIFQYYEEEERQRGNFPDRFSGHQFPNYSSELNVNALLLGDSALYLCASSSTSAGTDTQYFGPGTRLTVL.

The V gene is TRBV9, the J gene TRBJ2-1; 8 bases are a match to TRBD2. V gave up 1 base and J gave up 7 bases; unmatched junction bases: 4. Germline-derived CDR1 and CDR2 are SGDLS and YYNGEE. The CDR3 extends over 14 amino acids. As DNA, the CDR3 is TGTGCCAGCAGCGTAACTAGCGGTGGGAATGAGCAGTTCTTC. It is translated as CASSVTSGGNEQFF.